The clone carrying this T cell receptor (beta chain) was seen only a few times. The data belong to a study of T cells after yellow fever vaccination. Overall study context: Fractions with few cells were prepared using SMART-Seq v4 Ultra Low Input.

Each CDR3 protein is one row after TCRdb ran MiXCR on the 5' RACE reads. The sample has roughly 500,000 distinct CDR3 sequences, around 21% seen once; the top ten hold more than 13%. This CDR3 spans 14 amino acids. Germline CDR1 and CDR2: SNHLY and FYNNEI. V lost 3 bases and J 1 base, leaving 7 bases between the germline ends. This rearrangement joins TRBV2 to TRBJ1-5; D gene uncertain. The sequence was collected from a man aged 25-45 years who received the YFV17D yellow fever vaccine. Sequencing used PBMCs, obtained 15 days after the yellow fever booster vaccination. The CDR3 loop reads CASSEFRSNQPQHF. CDR3 in DNA: TGTGCCAGCAGTGAGTTTAGGAGCAATCAGCCCCAGCATTTT.